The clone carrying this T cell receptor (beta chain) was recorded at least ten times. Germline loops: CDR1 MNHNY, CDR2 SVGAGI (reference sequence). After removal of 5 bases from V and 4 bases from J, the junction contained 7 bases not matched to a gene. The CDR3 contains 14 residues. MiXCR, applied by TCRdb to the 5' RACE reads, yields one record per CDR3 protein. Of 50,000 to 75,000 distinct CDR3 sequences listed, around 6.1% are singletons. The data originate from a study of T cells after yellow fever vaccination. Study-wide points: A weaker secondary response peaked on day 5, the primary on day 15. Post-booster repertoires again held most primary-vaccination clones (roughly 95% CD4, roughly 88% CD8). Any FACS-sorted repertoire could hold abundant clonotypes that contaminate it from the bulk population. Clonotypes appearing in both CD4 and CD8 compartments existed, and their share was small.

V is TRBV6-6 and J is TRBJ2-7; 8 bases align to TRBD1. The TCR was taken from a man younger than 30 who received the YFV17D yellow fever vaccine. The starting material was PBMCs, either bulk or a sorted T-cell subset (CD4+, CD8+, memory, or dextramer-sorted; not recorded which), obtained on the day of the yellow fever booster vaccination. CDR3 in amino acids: CASSDPGQEYEQYV. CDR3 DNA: TGTGCCAGCAGTGACCCGGGACAGGAGTACGAGCAGTACGTC.